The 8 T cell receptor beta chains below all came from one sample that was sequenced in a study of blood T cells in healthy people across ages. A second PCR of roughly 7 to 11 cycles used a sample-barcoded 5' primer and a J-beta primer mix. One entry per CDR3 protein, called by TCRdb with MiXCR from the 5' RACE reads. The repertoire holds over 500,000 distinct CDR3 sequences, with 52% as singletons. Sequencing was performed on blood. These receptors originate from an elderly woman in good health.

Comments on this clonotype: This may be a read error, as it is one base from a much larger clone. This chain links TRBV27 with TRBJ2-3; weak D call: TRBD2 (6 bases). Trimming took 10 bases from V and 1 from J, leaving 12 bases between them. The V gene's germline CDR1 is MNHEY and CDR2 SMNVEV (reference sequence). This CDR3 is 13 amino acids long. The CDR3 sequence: CANGQRGTDTQYF. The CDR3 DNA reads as TGTGCCAACGGCCAGCGGGGCACAGATACGCAGTATTTT.

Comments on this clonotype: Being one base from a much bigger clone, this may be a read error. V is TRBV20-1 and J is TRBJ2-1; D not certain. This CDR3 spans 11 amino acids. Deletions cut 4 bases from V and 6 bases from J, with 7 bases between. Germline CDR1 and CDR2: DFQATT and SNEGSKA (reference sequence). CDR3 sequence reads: CSAIFFNEQFF. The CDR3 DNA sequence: TGCAGTGCTATTTTCTTCAATGAGCAGTTCTTC.

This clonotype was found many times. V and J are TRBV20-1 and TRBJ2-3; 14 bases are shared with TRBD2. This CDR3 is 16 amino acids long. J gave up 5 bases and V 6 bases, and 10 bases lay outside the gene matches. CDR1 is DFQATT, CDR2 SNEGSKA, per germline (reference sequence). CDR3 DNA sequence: TGCAGTGCCCAAAGACTAGCGGGGGGGCCGATAGATACGCAGTATTTT. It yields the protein CSAQRLAGGPIDTQYF.

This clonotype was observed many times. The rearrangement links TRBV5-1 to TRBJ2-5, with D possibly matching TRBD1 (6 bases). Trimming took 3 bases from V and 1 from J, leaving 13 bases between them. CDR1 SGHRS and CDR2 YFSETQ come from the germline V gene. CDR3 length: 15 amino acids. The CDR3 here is CASSYATGLQETQYF. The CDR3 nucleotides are TGCGCCAGCAGCTACGCAACAGGGCTCCAAGAGACCCAGTACTTC.

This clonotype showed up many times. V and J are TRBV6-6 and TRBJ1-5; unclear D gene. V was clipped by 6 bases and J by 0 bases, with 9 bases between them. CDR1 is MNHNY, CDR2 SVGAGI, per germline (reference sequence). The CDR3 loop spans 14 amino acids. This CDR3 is CASSVKYSNQPQHF. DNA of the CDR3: TGTGCCAGCAGCGTCAAATATAGCAATCAGCCCCAGCATTTT.

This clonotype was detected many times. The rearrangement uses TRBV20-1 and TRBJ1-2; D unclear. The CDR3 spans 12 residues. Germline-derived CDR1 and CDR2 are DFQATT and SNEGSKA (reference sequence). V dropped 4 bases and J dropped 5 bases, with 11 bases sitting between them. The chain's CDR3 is CSATPQPYGYTF. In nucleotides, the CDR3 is TGCAGTGCTACTCCCCAGCCTTATGGCTACACCTTC.

The CDR3 sequence: CASAPDYPIGTQYF. The DNA for the CDR3 is TGTGCCAGCGCGCCGGATTACCCCATTGGGACCCAGTACTTC. The J gene is TRBJ2-7, the V gene TRBV12-3 or TRBV12-4; D not resolved. The J call is uncertain, as TRBJ2-5 better fits the DNA end. The length of the CDR3 is 14 residues.

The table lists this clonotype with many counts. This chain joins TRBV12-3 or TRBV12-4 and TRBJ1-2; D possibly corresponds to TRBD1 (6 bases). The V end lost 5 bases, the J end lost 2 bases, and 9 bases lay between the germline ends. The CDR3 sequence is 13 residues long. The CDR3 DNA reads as TGTGCCAGCAGTCAACAGGGAAACTATGGCTACACCTTC. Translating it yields CASSQQGNYGYTF.